This T cell receptor beta chain was recovered during a study of blood T cells in healthy people across ages. With a J-beta primer mix and a sample-barcoded 5' primer, a second PCR ran 7 to 11 cycles. One entry per CDR3 protein, called by TCRdb with MiXCR from the 5' RACE reads. The sample includes 650,000 to 1,000,000 distinct CDR3 sequences, roughly 46% seen only once; the top ten take 18%. The V and J ends lost 4 bases and 9 bases, in that order; junction bases with no gene match: 8. This CDR3 region has 15 residues. CDR1 is KGHDR and CDR2 is SFDVKD in the germline V gene. This chain links TRBV24-1 with TRBJ2-2; TRBD1 matches at 9 bases. The material sequenced was blood. This receptor was identified in an elderly man in good health. The CDR3 coding sequence is TGTGCCACCAGTGACCGGGGGGACAGGGTCCGGGAGCTGTTTTTT. Its translation: CATSDRGDRVRELFF.